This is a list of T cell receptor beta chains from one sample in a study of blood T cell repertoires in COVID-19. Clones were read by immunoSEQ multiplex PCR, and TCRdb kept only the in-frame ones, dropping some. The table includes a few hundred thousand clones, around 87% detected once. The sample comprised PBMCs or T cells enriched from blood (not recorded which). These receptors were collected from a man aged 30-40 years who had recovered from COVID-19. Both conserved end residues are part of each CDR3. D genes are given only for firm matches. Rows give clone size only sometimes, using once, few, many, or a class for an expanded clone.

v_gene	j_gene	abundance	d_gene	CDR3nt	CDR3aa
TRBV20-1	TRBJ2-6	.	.	TGCAGTGCTAGTGACTTTGCTGGGGCCAACGTCCTGACTTTC	CSASDFAGANVLTF
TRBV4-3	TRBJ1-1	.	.	TGCGCCAGCAGCCAAGAAATAGGGACACTGGATGAAGCTTTCTTT	CASSQEIGTLDEAFF
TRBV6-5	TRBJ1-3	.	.	TGTGCCAGCAGTTACTCGATGACAGGACCTGGAAACACCATATATTTT	CASSYSMTGPGNTIYF
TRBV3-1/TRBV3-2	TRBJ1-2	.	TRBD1	TGTGCCAGCAGCCAAGGAACAGGGGGGAGAGGTGGCTACACCTTC	CASSQGTGGRGGYTF
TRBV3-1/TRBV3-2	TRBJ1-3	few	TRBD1	TGTGCCAGCAGCTCATGGGACAGGACTTCTGGAAACACCATATATTTT	CASSSWDRTSGNTIYF
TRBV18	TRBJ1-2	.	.	TGTGCCAGCTCACCAAAGCAGGACTATGGCTACACCTTC	CASSPKQDYGYTF
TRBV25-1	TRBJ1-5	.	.	TGTGCCAGCAGTGAAGCGGGTGGTAATCAGCCCCAGCATTTT	CASSEAGGNQPQHF
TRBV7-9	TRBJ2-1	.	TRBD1	TGTGCCAGCTCGGACAGGGAACACAATGAGCAGTTCTTC	CASSDREHNEQFF
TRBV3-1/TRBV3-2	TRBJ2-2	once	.	TGTGCCAGCAGCCAAGTAGGGGGTGCCGGGGAGCTGTTTTTT	CASSQVGGAGELFF
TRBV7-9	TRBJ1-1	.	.	TGTGCCAGCAGCTTAGAAACTATCCCTGAAGCTTTCTTT	CASSLETIPEAFF
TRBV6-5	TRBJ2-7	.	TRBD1	TGTGCCAGCAGTCACGGGACAGGGGGATACGAGCAGTACTTC	CASSHGTGGYEQYF
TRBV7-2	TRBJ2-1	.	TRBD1	TGTGCCAGCAGCTGGACAGGGGGCGAGCAGTTCTTC	CASSWTGGEQFF
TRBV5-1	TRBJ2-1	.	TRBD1	TGCGCCAGCAGCCCCCCGGGACAGGGGCCCAACAATGAGCAGTTCTTC	CASSPPGQGPNNEQFF
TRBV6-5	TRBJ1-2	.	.	TGTGCCAGCAGTTACGCGGGGGGCGTGAACTATGGCTACACCTTC	CASSYAGGVNYGYTF
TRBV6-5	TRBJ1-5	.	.	TGTGCCAGCAGAAGACTGGGGCCTAGCAATCAGCCCCAGCATTTT	CASRRLGPSNQPQHF
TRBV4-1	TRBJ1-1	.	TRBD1	TGCGCCAGCAGCCAGATGGACAGGGCCAACACTGAAGCTTTCTTT	CASSQMDRANTEAFF
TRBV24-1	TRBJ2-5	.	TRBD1	TGTGCCACCAGTGATTCGACAGGGTTTGAGACCCAGTACTTC	CATSDSTGFETQYF
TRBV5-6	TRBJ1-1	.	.	TGTGCCAGCAGCTTATGGGCAGTTATTATTATGAACACTGAAGCTTTCTTT	CASSLWAVIIMNTEAFF
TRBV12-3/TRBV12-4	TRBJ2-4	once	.	TGTGCCAGCAGGAAGGGGGAAAACATTCAGTACTTC	CASRKGENIQYF
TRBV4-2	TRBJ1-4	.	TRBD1	TGTGCCAGCAGCCAAGGGACAGGGAGCGAAAAACTGTTTTTT	CASSQGTGSEKLFF
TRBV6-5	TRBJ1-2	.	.	TGTGCCAGCGCAGGGTCCCGTTATGGCTACACCTTC	CASAGSRYGYTF
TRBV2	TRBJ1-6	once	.	TGTGCCAGCATAAGACAGCCAAATTCACCCCTCCACTTT	CASIRQPNSPLHF
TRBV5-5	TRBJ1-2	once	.	TGTGCCAGCAGCTTGGGAACAGGATCATATGGCTACACCTTC	CASSLGTGSYGYTF
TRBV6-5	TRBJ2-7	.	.	TGTGCCAGCAGTACAAACCCAGGGCCCTACGAGCAGTACTTC	CASSTNPGPYEQYF
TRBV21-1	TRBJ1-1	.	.	TGTGCCAGCAGCGGCAGGTTTGATAACACTGAAGCTTTCTTT	CASSGRFDNTEAFF
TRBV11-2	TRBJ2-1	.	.	TGTGCCAGCACTTACAACAATGAGCAGTTCTTC	CASTYNNEQFF
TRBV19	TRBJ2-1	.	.	TGTGCCAGTAGCCGTCGTTCAGGCGATGAGCAGTTCTTC	CASSRRSGDEQFF
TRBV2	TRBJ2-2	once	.	TGTGCCAGCAGTGAAGCGTATGCGGGGTATAGCACCGGGGAGCTGTTTTTT	CASSEAYAGYSTGELFF
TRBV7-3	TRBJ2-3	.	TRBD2	TGTGCCAGCAGCGAGACTAGCCGGGATACGCAGTATTTT	CASSETSRDTQYF
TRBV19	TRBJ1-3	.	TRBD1	TGTGCCAGTACTCTAGGGGGACAGGTATCCTTCTCTGGAAACACCATATATTTT	CASTLGGQVSFSGNTIYF
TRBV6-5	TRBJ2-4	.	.	TGTGCCAGCAGTTTGGGCAACAGCAAAAACATTCAGTACTTC	CASSLGNSKNIQYF
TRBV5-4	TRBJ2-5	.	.	TGTGCCAGCAGCCCCGGACAGCAAGGGGCCCAGTACTTC	CASSPGQQGAQYF
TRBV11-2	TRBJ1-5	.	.	TGTGCCAGCACCGAGGGGGAGAACCAGCCCCAGCATTTT	CASTEGENQPQHF
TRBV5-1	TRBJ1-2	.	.	TGCGCCAGCAGTCCCCCGGCGAGCGGATATGGCTACACCTTC	CASSPPASGYGYTF
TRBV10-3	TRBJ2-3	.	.	TGTGCCATCACCCCAGAGGGGGGCACAGATACGCAGTATTTT	CAITPEGGTDTQYF
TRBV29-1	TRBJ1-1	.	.	TGCAGCGTTGATAAGGGGCCCACTGAAGCTTTCTTT	CSVDKGPTEAFF
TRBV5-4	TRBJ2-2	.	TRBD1	TGTGCCAGCAGCATGGGACAGGAGGTCCGGGAGCTGTTTTTT	CASSMGQEVRELFF
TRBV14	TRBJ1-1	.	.	TGTGCCAGCAGCCCGTCGGGGGGCCTGAACACTGAAGCTTTCTTT	CASSPSGGLNTEAFF
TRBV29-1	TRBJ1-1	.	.	TGCAGCGCCAGTAAGTTTAGGGGGACGAACACTGAAGCTTTCTTT	CSASKFRGTNTEAFF
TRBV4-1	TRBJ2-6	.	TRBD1	TGCGCCAGCAGCCGCGACAGGGTGCTCGGGGCCAACGTCCTGACTTTC	CASSRDRVLGANVLTF
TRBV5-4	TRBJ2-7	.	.	TGTGCCAGCAGCTTCAACTCCTACGAGCAGTACTTC	CASSFNSYEQYF
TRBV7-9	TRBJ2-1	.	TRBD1	TGTGCCAGCAGCTCGACAGGGGATGAGCAGTTCTTC	CASSSTGDEQFF
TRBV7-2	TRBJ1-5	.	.	TGTGCCAGCAGCTTAGGTTTATTTCAGCCCCAGCATTTT	CASSLGLFQPQHF
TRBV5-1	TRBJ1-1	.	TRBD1	TGCGCCAGCAGCCGACTACCGGGACAGTTAAAAAACCCTGAAGCTTTCTTT	CASSRLPGQLKNPEAFF
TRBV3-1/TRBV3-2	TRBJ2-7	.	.	TGTGCCAGCAGCCAAGATAGGACTGTCATCTACGAGCAGTACTTC	CASSQDRTVIYEQYF
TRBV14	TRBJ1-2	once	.	TGTGCCAGCAGCCAAGGGGACAACCCCTATGGCTACACCTTC	CASSQGDNPYGYTF
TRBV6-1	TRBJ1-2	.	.	TGTGCCAGCAGTGACGTCGGTGGTGCGCGCGGCTACACCTTC	CASSDVGGARGYTF
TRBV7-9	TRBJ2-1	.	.	TGTGCCAGCAGCACTTCCGGGACACCCTCCTACAATGAGCAGTTCTTC	CASSTSGTPSYNEQFF